These 5 T cell receptor beta chains share one sample of origin, sequenced in a study of monozygotic twins with inflammatory bowel disease. Reprocessing the 5' RACE reads, TCRdb reports a single entry for every CDR3 protein and omits DNA. The sample table includes about 380,000 distinct CDR3 sequences. The specimen sequenced was blood. All receptors derive from a human donor with ulcerative colitis or Crohn's disease, or a healthy co-twin of an affected twin (not recorded which).

The rearrangement uses TRBV4-1 and TRBJ2-7; TCRdb proposes TRBD1, but this gene call is untestable without DNA. The CDR3 covers 13 residues. CDR1 is MGHRA, CDR2 YSYEKL, per germline. CDR3 loop: CASGRDAIYEQYF.

The V and J genes are TRBV3-1 and TRBJ2-1; absent DNA, TCRdb's TRBD1 call cannot be checked. This CDR3 is 15 amino acids long. Germline CDR1 LGHDT, CDR2 YNNKEL (reference sequence). CDR3 protein: CASQKGTGGANEQFF.

CDR3 region: CASSFRPIPEAFF. The V and J genes are TRBV12-3 or TRBV12-4 and TRBJ1-1; TCRdb lists TRBD1, though no DNA is available to test this call. The CDR3 loop spans 13 amino acids.

V gene TRBV28 combines with J gene TRBJ2-3; there is no DNA to check the TCRdb D call of TRBD1. CDR3 length equals 12 residues. Germline loops: CDR1 MDHEN, CDR2 SYDVKM. The CDR3 sequence is CASGADRYTQYF.

This rearrangement joins TRBV5-6 to TRBJ2-7. Germline V gene lookup returns CDR1 SGHDT and CDR2 YYEEEE. The CDR3 is made up of 15 amino acids. The CDR3 sequence: CASSFLGSNSYEQYF.